This is a list of T cell receptor beta chains from one sample in a study of T cell responses to AZD1222 COVID-19 vaccine. Repertoires were generated with immunoSEQ multiplex PCR, while TCRdb's copy carries only in-frame clones and drops some. The table shows around 120,000 clones, with about nine tenths occurring only once. Sequenced material: peripheral blood, taken on day 0 of AZD1222 vaccination. All receptors come from an adult in good health. Each CDR3 is given with its conserved first and last residue. Each record gives: CDR3 protein, CDR3 DNA, D gene, J gene, clone size, V gene. A D gene is named only where the DNA matches it firmly. Some rows mark clone size as missing; the rest say once, few, many or name a class of expanded clone.

CDR3aa: CASSGDRMNTEAFF
CDR3nt: TGTGCCAGTAGTGGGGACAGGATGAACACTGAAGCTTTCTTT
d_gene: TRBD1
j_gene: TRBJ1-1
abundance: -
v_gene: TRBV19

CDR3aa: CSAYRTYGYTF
CDR3nt: TGCAGTGCTTATAGGACGTATGGCTACACCTTC
d_gene: -
j_gene: TRBJ1-2
abundance: -
v_gene: TRBV20-1

CDR3aa: CASSQDRATGELFF
CDR3nt: TGTGCCAGCAGCCAAGATAGGGCCACCGGGGAGCTGTTTTTT
d_gene: -
j_gene: TRBJ2-2
abundance: -
v_gene: TRBV4-2

CDR3aa: CASSQEVSAYNEQFF
CDR3nt: TGTGCCAGCAGCCAAGAGGTTAGCGCGTACAATGAGCAGTTCTTC
d_gene: -
j_gene: TRBJ2-1
abundance: -
v_gene: TRBV3-1/TRBV3-2

CDR3aa: CASSRITSYNEQFF
CDR3nt: TGTGCCAGCAGCAGGATAACCTCCTACAATGAGCAGTTCTTC
d_gene: -
j_gene: TRBJ2-1
abundance: few
v_gene: TRBV7-2

CDR3aa: CASSQERRLNTEAFF
CDR3nt: TGCGCCAGCAGCCAAGAACGGCGGTTGAACACTGAAGCTTTCTTT
d_gene: -
j_gene: TRBJ1-1
abundance: -
v_gene: TRBV4-3

CDR3aa: CAWSPPEGKNTEAFF
CDR3nt: TGTGCCTGGAGTCCCCCCGAGGGGAAGAACACTGAAGCTTTCTTT
d_gene: -
j_gene: TRBJ1-1
abundance: -
v_gene: TRBV30

CDR3aa: CASLTGTESSPLHF
CDR3nt: TGTGCCAGTCTCACCGGGACAGAGAGTTCACCCCTCCACTTT
d_gene: TRBD1
j_gene: TRBJ1-6
abundance: -
v_gene: TRBV2

CDR3aa: CASSFPREFTEAFF
CDR3nt: TGTGCCAGCAGCTTCCCCAGGGAGTTCACTGAAGCTTTCTTT
d_gene: -
j_gene: TRBJ1-1
abundance: few
v_gene: TRBV5-6

CDR3aa: CASSLLAGSHEQFF
CDR3nt: TGTGCCAGCAGCTTACTAGCGGGGAGCCATGAGCAGTTCTTC
d_gene: TRBD2
j_gene: TRBJ2-1
abundance: -
v_gene: TRBV11-2

CDR3aa: CASRSPRWGKMNTEAFF
CDR3nt: TGTGCCAGTAGATCCCCCCGGTGGGGCAAGATGAACACTGAAGCTTTCTTT
d_gene: -
j_gene: TRBJ1-1
abundance: -
v_gene: TRBV19

CDR3aa: CASSLEGSNEQFF
CDR3nt: TGTGCCAGCAGCTTGGAGGGGTCGAATGAGCAGTTCTTC
d_gene: -
j_gene: TRBJ2-1
abundance: once
v_gene: TRBV5-8

CDR3aa: CASSPGGDTQYF
CDR3nt: TGTGCCAGCAGCCCCGGGGGTGATACGCAGTATTTT
d_gene: -
j_gene: TRBJ2-3
abundance: -
v_gene: TRBV5-6

CDR3aa: CASSIGTSGSFF
CDR3nt: TGTGCCAGTAGTATTGGGACTAGCGGGAGCTTCTTC
d_gene: TRBD2
j_gene: TRBJ2-1
abundance: -
v_gene: TRBV19

CDR3aa: CASSPYGGGKGSTEAFF
CDR3nt: TGTGCCAGCAGCCCGTATGGCGGGGGGAAGGGGAGCACTGAAGCTTTCTTT
d_gene: -
j_gene: TRBJ1-1
abundance: -
v_gene: TRBV4-2

CDR3aa: CASSGTHNEQFF
CDR3nt: TGTGCCAGCAGCGGGACCCACAATGAGCAGTTCTTC
d_gene: -
j_gene: TRBJ2-1
abundance: -
v_gene: TRBV5-5

CDR3aa: CASSETGGPYEQYF
CDR3nt: TGTGCCAGCAGCGAGACAGGGGGACCCTACGAGCAGTACTTC
d_gene: TRBD1
j_gene: TRBJ2-7
abundance: -
v_gene: TRBV7-2

CDR3aa: CASSFAQGAGSSTEAFF
CDR3nt: TGTGCCAGCAGCTTTGCCCAGGGGGCCGGATCTTCCACTGAAGCTTTCTTT
d_gene: TRBD1
j_gene: TRBJ1-1
abundance: once
v_gene: TRBV11-2

CDR3aa: CASSLVGSSGNTIYF
CDR3nt: TGCGCCAGCAGCTTGGTAGGAAGCTCTGGAAACACCATATATTTT
d_gene: -
j_gene: TRBJ1-3
abundance: -
v_gene: TRBV5-1

CDR3aa: CASSSGGTGGYYGYTF
CDR3nt: TGCGCCAGCAGCTCCGGGGGTACAGGGGGATACTATGGCTACACCTTC
d_gene: TRBD1
j_gene: TRBJ1-2
abundance: -
v_gene: TRBV5-1

CDR3aa: CASSLGDRGSLFF
CDR3nt: TGTGCCAGCAGCTTGGGGGACAGGGGGAGTCTGTTCTTC
d_gene: TRBD1
j_gene: TRBJ2-1
abundance: -
v_gene: TRBV5-6

CDR3aa: CASSPQGGRETQYF
CDR3nt: TGTGCCAGCAGCCCACAGGGAGGCCGAGAGACCCAGTACTTC
d_gene: -
j_gene: TRBJ2-5
abundance: -
v_gene: TRBV6-2/TRBV6-3

CDR3aa: CASRALGGLNQPQHF
CDR3nt: TGTGCCAGCAGAGCCCTCGGCGGCCTCAATCAGCCCCAGCATTTT
d_gene: -
j_gene: TRBJ1-5
abundance: -
v_gene: TRBV6-5

CDR3aa: CASSEKRTVRRETQYF
CDR3nt: TGTGCCAGCAGCGAAAAACGGACTGTCCGACGGGAGACCCAGTACTTC
d_gene: -
j_gene: TRBJ2-5
abundance: -
v_gene: TRBV11-2

CDR3aa: CAWRPPGGSIYF
CDR3nt: TGTGCCTGGAGGCCCCCCGGGGGCTCCATATATTTT
d_gene: -
j_gene: TRBJ1-3
abundance: -
v_gene: TRBV30

CDR3aa: CASSLQGERQPQHF
CDR3nt: TGCGCCAGCAGCCTACAGGGGGAAAGGCAGCCCCAGCATTTT
d_gene: TRBD1
j_gene: TRBJ1-5
abundance: once
v_gene: TRBV5-1

CDR3aa: CASSGGTSGVTYEQYF
CDR3nt: TGTGCCAGCAGTGGAGGGACTAGCGGGGTGACCTACGAGCAGTACTTC
d_gene: TRBD2
j_gene: TRBJ2-7
abundance: medium-sized
v_gene: TRBV25-1

CDR3aa: CASSDRFNQPQHF
CDR3nt: TGTGCCAGCAGCGACAGGTTCAATCAGCCCCAGCATTTT
d_gene: -
j_gene: TRBJ1-5
abundance: -
v_gene: TRBV25-1

CDR3aa: CASSGGQGADTQYF
CDR3nt: TGTGCCAGTAGTGGGGGACAGGGGGCAGATACGCAGTATTTT
d_gene: TRBD1
j_gene: TRBJ2-3
abundance: -
v_gene: TRBV19

CDR3aa: CASSQDPAGLAAWDQYF
CDR3nt: TGTGCCAGCAGCCAAGATCCCGCCGGACTAGCGGCCTGGGACCAGTACTTC
d_gene: TRBD2
j_gene: TRBJ2-5
abundance: once
v_gene: TRBV3-1/TRBV3-2

CDR3aa: CASSLGDSYEQYF
CDR3nt: TGTGCCAGTAGTCTGGGTGACTCCTACGAGCAGTACTTC
d_gene: -
j_gene: TRBJ2-7
abundance: -
v_gene: TRBV19

CDR3aa: CASSSGRTGGQYNEQFF
CDR3nt: TGTGCCAGCAGCTCCGGGCGGACAGGGGGTCAATACAATGAGCAGTTCTTC
d_gene: TRBD1
j_gene: TRBJ2-1
abundance: -
v_gene: TRBV7-9

CDR3aa: CSVYRGTNTEAFF
CDR3nt: TGCAGCGTCTACAGGGGAACGAACACTGAAGCTTTCTTT
d_gene: TRBD1
j_gene: TRBJ1-1
abundance: -
v_gene: TRBV29-1

CDR3aa: CASKWTGGTRTEAFF
CDR3nt: TGTGCCAGTAAATGGACAGGGGGCACTAGGACTGAAGCTTTCTTT
d_gene: TRBD1
j_gene: TRBJ1-1
abundance: -
v_gene: TRBV19

CDR3aa: CATSGGVTDTQYF
CDR3nt: TGTGCCACCAGCGGGGGGGTCACAGATACGCAGTATTTT
d_gene: TRBD2
j_gene: TRBJ2-3
abundance: -
v_gene: TRBV15

CDR3aa: CASSHVGSGGSTDTQYF
CDR3nt: TGTGCCAGCAGCCACGTTGGTAGCGGGGGATCCACAGATACGCAGTATTTT
d_gene: TRBD2
j_gene: TRBJ2-3
abundance: -
v_gene: TRBV4-2

CDR3aa: CATSARGPGNTIYF
CDR3nt: TGTGCCACCAGCGCCCGCGGCCCTGGAAACACCATATATTTT
d_gene: -
j_gene: TRBJ1-3
abundance: once
v_gene: TRBV15

CDR3aa: CASSQQTGETYEQYF
CDR3nt: TGTGCCAGCAGTCAACAGACAGGGGAAACCTACGAGCAGTACTTC
d_gene: TRBD1
j_gene: TRBJ2-7
abundance: -
v_gene: TRBV27

CDR3aa: CASSPSDWSKQFF
CDR3nt: TGTGCCAGCAGCCCCTCGGACTGGTCTAAGCAGTTCTTC
d_gene: -
j_gene: TRBJ2-1
abundance: once
v_gene: TRBV9

CDR3aa: CASSVGGQTSEKLFF
CDR3nt: TGTGCCAGCAGCGTTGGTGGACAGACGAGTGAAAAACTGTTTTTT
d_gene: -
j_gene: TRBJ1-4
abundance: -
v_gene: TRBV9

CDR3aa: CASSQGEIAEAKNIQYF
CDR3nt: TGTGCCAGCAGCCAAGGGGAAATAGCGGAAGCCAAAAACATTCAGTACTTC
d_gene: -
j_gene: TRBJ2-4
abundance: -
v_gene: TRBV3-1/TRBV3-2

CDR3aa: CASSLRPPPGLAVHEQYF
CDR3nt: TGCGCCAGCAGCTTACGGCCCCCCCCGGGACTAGCGGTCCACGAGCAGTACTTC
d_gene: TRBD2
j_gene: TRBJ2-7
abundance: -
v_gene: TRBV5-1

CDR3aa: CASSLVPNTEAFF
CDR3nt: TGTGCCAGCAGCTTGGTCCCGAACACTGAAGCTTTCTTT
d_gene: -
j_gene: TRBJ1-1
abundance: -
v_gene: TRBV5-5

CDR3aa: CASSESEQGGYEQFF
CDR3nt: TGTGCCAGCAGTGAATCGGAACAGGGGGGCTATGAGCAGTTCTTC
d_gene: TRBD1
j_gene: TRBJ2-1
abundance: medium-sized
v_gene: TRBV6-1

CDR3aa: CASNLGSGNTIYF
CDR3nt: TGTGCCAGTAATTTGGGCTCTGGAAACACCATATATTTT
d_gene: -
j_gene: TRBJ1-3
abundance: -
v_gene: TRBV19

CDR3aa: CASSVVGGGELFF
CDR3nt: TGTGCCAGCAGCGTAGTCGGAGGCGGGGAGCTGTTTTTT
d_gene: -
j_gene: TRBJ2-2
abundance: -
v_gene: TRBV9

CDR3aa: CASSKGSGGSYEQYF
CDR3nt: TGTGCCAGCAGCAAAGGTAGCGGGGGATCCTACGAGCAGTACTTC
d_gene: TRBD2
j_gene: TRBJ2-7
abundance: -
v_gene: TRBV4-2

CDR3aa: CASSIIPGGLTGTGSPLHF
CDR3nt: TGTGCCAGCAGCATTATCCCTGGGGGCCTTACAGGGACTGGGTCACCCCTCCACTTT
d_gene: -
j_gene: TRBJ1-6
abundance: -
v_gene: TRBV7-2